This T cell receptor beta chain emerged from a study of beta chain features in type 1 diabetes. Study-level points and caveats: A moderate, significant TCRB CDR3 shortening appeared in type 1 diabetes across four CD4+ subsets. For type 1 diabetes patients, VDJ junctions showed fewer insertions and more deletions.

One heparinised blood draw, averaging about 120 mL, came from each donor. The CDR3 sequence is 16 residues long. Deletions cut 0 bases from V and 5 bases from J, with 16 bases between. Germline CDR1 reads LGHNA; CDR2 reads YNFKEQ. Sequencing targeted expressed TCRB transcripts, as all isolated RNA had been reverse transcribed. Naive, central memory and regulatory T cell samples averaged roughly 3.5 million immunoSEQ reads each. Measured with immunoSEQ multiplex PCR; TCRdb has only the in-frame clones, and not every one. The sample consists of about 320,000 clones, around 15% of them appearing once. With regard to this clone: Its target is not known.

This sequence originates from a young man in good health. Sequencing used central memory CD4+ T cells from blood. The chain is built from TRBV4-2 and TRBJ1-1; perhaps TRBD1 as D (6 bases). The DNA for the CDR3 is TGTGCCAGCAGCCAAGAGACTTCGGGGAGGGGGACTGAAGCTTTCTTT. Translated: CASSQETSGRGTEAFF.